The entry that follows covers one T cell receptor beta chain sequence. What it binds is not known. These data belong to a study of a mutant IDH1 vaccine in newly diagnosed glioma. Study outcomes and limitations: Immune responses arising from the vaccine appeared in 90% to 95% of patients.

This CDR3 is 14 amino acids long. V lost 4 bases, J lost 3 bases, and 4 bases stayed unmatched. CDR1 is WNHNN, CDR2 SYGVQD, per germline (reference sequence). Using immunoSEQ multiplex PCR, the repertoire was profiled, and TCRdb retains in-frame clones only, with some absent. The sample records 50,000 to 65,000 clones, 90% to 95% being singletons. Time point noted: week 11, during vaccination. Topical imiquimod was applied with each vaccine dose, which held 300 ug of mutant IDH1 20-mer peptide. The origin of this receptor is a man aged 50 or older with glioma. The specimen was PBMCs, collected from a glioma patient whose treatment included an IDH1 peptide vaccine. The chain joins TRBV10-1 to TRBJ2-7; 9 nucleotides align to TRBD1. Here the CDR3 DNA reads TGCGCCAGCAGTGGGACAGGGGCCTTCTACGAGCAGTACTTC. This codes for CASSGTGAFYEQYF.